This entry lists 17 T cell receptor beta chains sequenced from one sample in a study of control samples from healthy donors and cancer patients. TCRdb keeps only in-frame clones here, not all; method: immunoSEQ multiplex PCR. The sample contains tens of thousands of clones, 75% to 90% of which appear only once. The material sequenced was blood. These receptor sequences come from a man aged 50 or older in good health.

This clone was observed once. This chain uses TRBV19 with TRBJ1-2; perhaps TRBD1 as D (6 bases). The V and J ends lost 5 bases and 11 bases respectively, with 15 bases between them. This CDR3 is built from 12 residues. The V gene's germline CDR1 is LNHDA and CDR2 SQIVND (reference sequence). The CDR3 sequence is CASSSQPTGYTF. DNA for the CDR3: TGTGCCAGTAGTTCCCAGCCCACAGGGTACACCTTC. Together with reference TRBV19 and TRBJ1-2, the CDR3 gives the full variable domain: DGGITQSPKYLFRKEGQNVTLSCEQNLNHDAMYWYRQDPGQGLRLIYYSQIVNDFQKGDIAEGYSVSREKKESFPLTVTSAQKNPTAFYLCASSSQPTGYTFGSGTRLTVV.

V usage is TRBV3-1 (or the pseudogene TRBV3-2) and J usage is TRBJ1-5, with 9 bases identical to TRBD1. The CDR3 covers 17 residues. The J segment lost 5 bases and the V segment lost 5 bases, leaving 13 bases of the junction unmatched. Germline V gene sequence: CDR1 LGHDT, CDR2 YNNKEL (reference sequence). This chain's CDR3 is CASSRSRTGAGDQPQHF. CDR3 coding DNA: TGTGCCAGCAGCAGAAGTAGGACAGGGGCGGGGGATCAGCCCCAGCATTTT.

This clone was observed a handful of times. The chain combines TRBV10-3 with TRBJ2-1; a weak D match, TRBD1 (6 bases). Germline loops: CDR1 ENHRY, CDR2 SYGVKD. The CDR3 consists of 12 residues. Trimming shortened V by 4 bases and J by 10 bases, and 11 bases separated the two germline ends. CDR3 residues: CAISGTVPEQFF. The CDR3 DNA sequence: TGTGCCATCAGTGGGACAGTCCCCGAGCAGTTCTTC.

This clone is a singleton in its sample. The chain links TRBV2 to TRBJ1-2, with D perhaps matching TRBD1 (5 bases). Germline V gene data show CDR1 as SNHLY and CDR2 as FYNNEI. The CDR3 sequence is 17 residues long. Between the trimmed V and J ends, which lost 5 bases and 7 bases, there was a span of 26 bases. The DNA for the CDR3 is TGTGCCAGCAGTCCCCTAGCGGGGGGACCGAGCTCTGGTGGCTACACCTTC. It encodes CASSPLAGGPSSGGYTF.

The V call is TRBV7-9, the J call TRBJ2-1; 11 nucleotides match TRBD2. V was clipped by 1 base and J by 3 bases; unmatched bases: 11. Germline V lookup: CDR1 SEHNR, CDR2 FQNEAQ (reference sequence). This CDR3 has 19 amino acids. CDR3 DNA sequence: TGTGCCAGCAGCTTAGAAAGACACACCGGGACTAGCGGCTACAATGAGCAGTTCTTC. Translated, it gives CASSLERHTGTSGYNEQFF.

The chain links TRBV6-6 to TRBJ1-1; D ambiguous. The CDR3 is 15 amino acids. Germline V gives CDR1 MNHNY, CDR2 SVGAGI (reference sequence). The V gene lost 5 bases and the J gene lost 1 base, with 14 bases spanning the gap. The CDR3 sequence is CASSTRGRTNTEAFF. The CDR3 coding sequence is TGTGCCAGCAGTACGCGGGGAAGGACGAACACTGAAGCTTTCTTT.

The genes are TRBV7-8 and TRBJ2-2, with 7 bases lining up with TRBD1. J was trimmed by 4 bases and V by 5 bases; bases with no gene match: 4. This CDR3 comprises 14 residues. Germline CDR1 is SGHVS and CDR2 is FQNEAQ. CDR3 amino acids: CASSPRDSTGELFF. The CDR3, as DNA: TGTGCCAGCAGCCCCCGGGACAGCACCGGGGAGCTGTTTTTT.

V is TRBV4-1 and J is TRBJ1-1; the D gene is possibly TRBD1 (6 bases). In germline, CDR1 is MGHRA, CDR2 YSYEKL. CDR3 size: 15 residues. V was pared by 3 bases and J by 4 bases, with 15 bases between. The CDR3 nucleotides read TGCGCCAGCAGCCAGGAGGGGGGGGTACTCACTGAAGCTTTCTTT. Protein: CASSQEGGVLTEAFF.

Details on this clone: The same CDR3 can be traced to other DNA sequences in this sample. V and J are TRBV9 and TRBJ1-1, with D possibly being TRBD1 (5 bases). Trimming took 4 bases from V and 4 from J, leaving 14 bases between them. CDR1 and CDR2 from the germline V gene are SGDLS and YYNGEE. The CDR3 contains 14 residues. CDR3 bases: TGTGCCAGCAGCCCCCAGGGTCGGACCACTGAAGCTTTCTTT. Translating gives CASSPQGRTTEAFF.

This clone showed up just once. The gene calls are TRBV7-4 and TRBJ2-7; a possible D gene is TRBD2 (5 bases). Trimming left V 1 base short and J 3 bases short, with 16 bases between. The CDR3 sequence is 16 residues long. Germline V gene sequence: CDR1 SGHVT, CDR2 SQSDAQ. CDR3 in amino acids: CASSLERDGEIYEQYF. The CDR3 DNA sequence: TGTGCCAGCAGCTTAGAGAGAGACGGGGAAATCTACGAGCAGTACTTC.

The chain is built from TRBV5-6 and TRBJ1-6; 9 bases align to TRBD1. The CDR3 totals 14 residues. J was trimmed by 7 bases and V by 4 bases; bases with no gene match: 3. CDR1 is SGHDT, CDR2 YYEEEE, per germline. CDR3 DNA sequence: TGTGCCAGCAGCCGGGACAGGGTCAATTCACCCCTCCACTTT. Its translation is CASSRDRVNSPLHF.

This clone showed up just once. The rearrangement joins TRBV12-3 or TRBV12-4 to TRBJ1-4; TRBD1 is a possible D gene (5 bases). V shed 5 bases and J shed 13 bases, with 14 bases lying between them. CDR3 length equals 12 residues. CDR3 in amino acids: CASSRGGSGLFF. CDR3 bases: TGTGCCAGCAGTCGCGGGGGGTCGGGACTGTTTTTT.

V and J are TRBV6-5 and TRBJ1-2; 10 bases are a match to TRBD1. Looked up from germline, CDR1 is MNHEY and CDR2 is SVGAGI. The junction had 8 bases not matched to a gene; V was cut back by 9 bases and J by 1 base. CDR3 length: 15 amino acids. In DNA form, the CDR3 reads TGTGCCAGTTCCAGGGACAGGGGTTATAACTATGGCTACACCTTC. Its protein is CASSRDRGYNYGYTF.

CDR3 sequence (DNA): TGTGCCAGCAGCGTAGGAGTAAGGGGGCAATCACCCCTCCACTTT. This gives the protein CASSVGVRGQSPLHF. The chain employs TRBV9 and TRBJ1-6; 7 bases are shared with TRBD1. There are 15 residues in the CDR3. The germline V gene encodes CDR1 SGDLS and CDR2 YYNGEE. With V trimmed by 0 bases and J by 10 bases, 7 bases remained unmatched.

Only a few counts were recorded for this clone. The DNA of the CDR3 is TGTGCCAGCAGTTACTCGGCAGGGAACTATGGCTACACCTTC. Translation: CASSYSAGNYGYTF. The rearrangement uses TRBV6-5 and TRBJ1-2; D is possibly TRBD1 (5 bases). The CDR3 totals 14 residues. Germline values: CDR1 MNHEY, CDR2 SVGAGI. The V end was cut by 0 bases, the J end by 2 bases, with 7 bases between.

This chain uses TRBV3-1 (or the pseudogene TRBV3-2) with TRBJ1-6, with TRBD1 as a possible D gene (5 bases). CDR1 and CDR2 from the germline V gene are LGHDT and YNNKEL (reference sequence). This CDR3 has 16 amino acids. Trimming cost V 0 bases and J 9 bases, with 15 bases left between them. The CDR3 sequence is CASSQDLGAQISPLHF. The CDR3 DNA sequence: TGTGCCAGCAGCCAAGATCTCGGGGCTCAAATTTCACCCCTCCACTTT.

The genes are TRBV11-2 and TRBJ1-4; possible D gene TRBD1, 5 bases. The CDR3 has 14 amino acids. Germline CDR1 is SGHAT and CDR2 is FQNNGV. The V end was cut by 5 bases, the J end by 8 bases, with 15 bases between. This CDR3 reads CASSTGTKGEKLFF. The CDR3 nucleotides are TGTGCCAGCAGCACCGGGACGAAGGGCGAAAAACTGTTTTTT.